This T cell receptor beta chain was obtained from a study of blood T cell repertoires in COVID-19. For the study at large: The study drew acute and convalescent COVID-19 samples from the United States, Italy and Spain.

Study processing details: The assay estimated nucleated cells by amplifying reference gene primers. TCRdb's table, derived via immunoSEQ multiplex PCR, lists solely in-frame clones and lacks some. That table is the source of V, J and clone size, and D and trimming were worked out from the DNA. Here the sample spans approximately 36,000 clones, around 87% being singletons. Germline CDR1 and CDR2: SGHRS and YFSETQ. V was pared by 0 bases and J by 3 bases, with 2 bases of the junction left unmatched. CDR3 size: 16 residues. The sample was peripheral blood. The V gene is TRBV5-1, the J gene TRBJ2-7; 14 positions agree with TRBD2. This TCR was sampled from a man aged 55-75 years with acute or convalescent COVID-19. Here the CDR3 DNA reads TGCGCCAGCAGCTTGGGGGGGACTAGCGGGAGCTACGAGCAGTACTTC. It translates to CASSLGGTSGSYEQYF. The complete variable domain, with remaining parts taken from reference TRBV5-1 and TRBJ2-7, reads KAGVTQTPRYLIKTRGQQVTLSCSPISGHRSVSWYQQTPGQGLQFLFEYFSETQRNKGNFPGRFSGRQFSNSRSEMNVSTLELGDSALYLCASSLGGTSGSYEQYFGPGTRLTVT.